Detailed here is one T cell receptor (beta chain). A sample-barcoded 5' primer and a J-beta primer mix were used in a second PCR of about 7 to 12 cycles. From the 5' RACE reads, TCRdb called clonotypes with MiXCR, one entry per CDR3 protein. The sample contains approximately 350,000 distinct CDR3 sequences, 45% to 60% of which appear only once. This entry belongs to a study of blood T cells in healthy people across ages. Germline V gene lookup returns CDR1 PRHDT and CDR2 FYEKMQ (reference sequence). The CDR3 has 16 amino acids. V lost 2 bases and J 6 bases, leaving 20 bases between the germline ends. The chain combines TRBV13 with TRBJ2-7; no reliable D call. The TCR originated in a man in his 60s in good health. The sequencing sample was made of blood. Here the CDR3 reads CASSLTPQPHSGEQYF. CDR3 DNA: TGTGCCAGCAGCTTAACCCCACAGCCCCACTCGGGCGAGCAGTACTTC.